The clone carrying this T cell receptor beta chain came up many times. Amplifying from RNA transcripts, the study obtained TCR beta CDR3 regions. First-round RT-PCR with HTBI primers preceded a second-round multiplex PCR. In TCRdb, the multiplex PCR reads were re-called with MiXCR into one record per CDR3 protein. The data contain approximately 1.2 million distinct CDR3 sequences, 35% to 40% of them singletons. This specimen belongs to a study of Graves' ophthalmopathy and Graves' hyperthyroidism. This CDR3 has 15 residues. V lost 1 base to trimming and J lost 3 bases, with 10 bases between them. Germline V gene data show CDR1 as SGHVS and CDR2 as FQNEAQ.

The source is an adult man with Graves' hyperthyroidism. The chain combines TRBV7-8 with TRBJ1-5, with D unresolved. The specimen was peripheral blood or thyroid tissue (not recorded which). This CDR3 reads CASSLVLADNQPQHF. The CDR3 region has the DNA TGTGCCAGCAGCTTAGTATTGGCAGACAATCAGCCCCAGCATTTT.